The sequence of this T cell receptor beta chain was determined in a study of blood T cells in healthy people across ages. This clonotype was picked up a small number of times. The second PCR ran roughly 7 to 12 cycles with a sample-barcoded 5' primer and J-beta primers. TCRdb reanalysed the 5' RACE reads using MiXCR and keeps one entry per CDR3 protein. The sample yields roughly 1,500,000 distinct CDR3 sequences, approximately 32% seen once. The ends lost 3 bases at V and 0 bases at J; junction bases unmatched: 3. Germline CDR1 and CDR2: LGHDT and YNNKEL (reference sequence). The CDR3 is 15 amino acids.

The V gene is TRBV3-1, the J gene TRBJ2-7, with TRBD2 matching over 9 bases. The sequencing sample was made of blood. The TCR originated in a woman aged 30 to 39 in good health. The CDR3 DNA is TGTGCCAGCAGCCATAGCGGGGGCTACTCCTACGAGCAGTACTTC. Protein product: CASSHSGGYSYEQYF.